This record looks at one TCR beta chain sequence and its context. The antigen is undetermined. A modified ARM-PCR protocol with three rounds of nested PCR amplified TCRbeta. Using its own MiXCR run on the multiplex PCR reads, TCRdb lists one record per CDR3 protein. The sample consists of under 150,000 distinct CDR3 sequences, around 65% of them appearing once. No cell sorting was done before RNA was extracted from the tissue. The CDR3 runs 16 residues. The V gene end was trimmed by 0 bases and the J gene end by 9 bases; junction bases not matched to a gene: 8. Germline loops: CDR1 SEHNR, CDR2 FQNEAQ (reference sequence). This sample is drawn from a study of tumor and adjacent non-tumor tissue in lung cancer. Study in general: Patients were aged roughly 31 to 76, 10 men and a handful of women, stage I to III.

Study results and caveats: In normal lung, the top 100 clones were significantly more dominant than in tumor. TCR diversity was significantly greater in tumor than normal lung tissue. Shorter survival was associated with higher TCR diversity in tumors.

The V call is TRBV7-9, the J call TRBJ1-6, with TRBD1 identical over 7 bases. Sequencing was performed on lung tumor tissue. This TCR derives from a man between 60 and 75 years old with small cell lung cancer. The CDR3 region has the DNA TGTGCCAGCAGCTTAGCCCTACGGACAGGAGGTTCACCCCTCCACTTT. Amino acid sequence: CASSLALRTGGSPLHF.